Listed here are 14 T cell receptor beta chains from one sample, sequenced in a study of blood T cell repertoires in COVID-19 (dated by TCRdb to 2020 to 2021). Library method: the immunoSEQ multiplex PCR assay. Not all clones reach the TCRdb copy of this immuneACCESS table, which keeps in-frame sequences only. Checked studies attribute under half of the gap to unresolved V genes and leave the rest unexplained. The sample has 180,000 or so clones on record, 85% to 90% of them singletons. The ten largest clones represent 3.7% of the sample. The specimen sequenced was peripheral blood. These receptors originate from a man between 18 and 29 years old with active or convalescent COVID-19.

This chain uses TRBV2 with TRBJ1-2, with 9 nucleotides matching TRBD1. This CDR3 spans 14 amino acids. The V and J ends lost 5 bases and 4 bases, in that order; junction bases with no gene match: 5. In germline, CDR1 is SNHLY, CDR2 FYNNEI. The CDR3 sequence: CASSIMTGGYGYTF. In nucleotides, the CDR3 is TGTGCCAGCAGTATTATGACAGGGGGCTATGGCTACACCTTC.

The rearrangement uses TRBV19 and TRBJ1-3; D uncertain. Per the germline V gene, CDR1 is LNHDA and CDR2 is SQIVND (reference sequence). V was clipped by 4 bases and J by 4 bases, with 20 bases between them. The CDR3 loop spans 17 amino acids. The CDR3 here is CASSTIEGPISGNTIYF. DNA for the CDR3: TGTGCCAGTAGTACAATCGAGGGTCCCATCTCGGGAAACACCATATATTTT.

This chain uses TRBV14 with TRBJ2-5; no clear D. From germline, CDR1 is SGHDN and CDR2 FVKESK. There are 14 residues in the CDR3. V lost 4 bases and J lost 5, with 14 bases in between. The CDR3: CASSLQELAETQYF. The CDR3 bases are TGTGCCAGCAGCCTCCAAGAGTTAGCCGAGACCCAGTACTTC.

The chain carries TRBV5-1 and TRBJ1-3; D may be TRBD1 (6 bases). Germline-derived CDR1 and CDR2 are SGHRS and YFSETQ. The CDR3 sequence is 16 residues long. V lost 0 bases and J lost 4, with 14 bases in between. CDR3 coding DNA: TGCGCCAGCAGCTTGGAGGGTCAGGGGACCGGAAACACCATATATTTT. Protein sequence: CASSLEGQGTGNTIYF.

Remarks on this clone: The sample holds other DNA sequences that translate to the same CDR3. The V gene is TRBV7-3, the J gene TRBJ1-1; no firm D call. The V and J ends lost 4 bases and 2 bases respectively, with 8 bases between them. Germline loops: CDR1 SGHTA, CDR2 FQGTGA. This CDR3 is built from 13 residues. The DNA of the CDR3 is TGTGCCAGCAGCTCCCAGGTAAACACTGAAGCTTTCTTT. Translation gives CASSSQVNTEAFF.

The rearrangement joins TRBV5-4 to TRBJ2-3; 11 bases line up with TRBD2. Germline V gene data show CDR1 as SGHNT and CDR2 as YYREEE (reference sequence). J lost 5 bases, V lost 2 bases, and 4 bases had no gene match. This CDR3 contains 15 residues. CDR3 sequence reads: CASSFRLAGGDTQYF. Written as DNA, the CDR3 is TGTGCCAGCAGCTTCAGGCTAGCGGGGGGAGATACGCAGTATTTT.

In its sample, this clone was seen once. The rearrangement uses TRBV10-3 and TRBJ1-2, with D possibly TRBD1 on 5 matching bases. Trimming took off 3 bases at V and 7 bases at J, with 18 bases between the two ends. The CDR3 is 15 residues long. Per the germline V gene, CDR1 is ENHRY and CDR2 is SYGVKD. Here the CDR3 DNA reads TGTGCCATCAGTGACCCAACGGGGGGAGCGGCTGGCTACACCTTC. Residues: CAISDPTGGAAGYTF.

This chain connects TRBV7-3 to TRBJ2-1; D might be TRBD2 (6 bases). V lost 4 bases, J lost 4 bases, and 23 bases lay in between. CDR3 length: 18 amino acids. The germline gives CDR1 SGHTA, CDR2 FQGTGA. This CDR3 is CASSSWGFGGTTYNEQFF. The CDR3 DNA reads TGTGCCAGCAGCTCCTGGGGGTTCGGAGGGACGACGTACAATGAGCAGTTCTTC.

V usage is TRBV3-1 (or the pseudogene TRBV3-2) and J usage is TRBJ1-2; weak D call: TRBD1 (5 bases). V lost 2 bases and J lost 8, with 15 bases in between. CDR1 and CDR2 (germline): LGHDT, YNNKEL (reference sequence). The CDR3 spans 14 residues. The CDR3: CASSQPDSGDGYTF. CDR3 DNA sequence: TGTGCCAGCAGCCAACCCGACAGCGGGGACGGCTACACCTTC.

The rearrangement links TRBV27 to TRBJ1-2; 9 nucleotides agree with TRBD1. The V and J ends lost 8 bases and 4 bases, in that order; junction bases with no gene match: 5. This CDR3 has 13 residues. Germline assignment: CDR1 MNHEY and CDR2 SMNVEV (reference sequence). The CDR3 sequence is CASGGQGFYGYTF. The CDR3 DNA is TGTGCCAGCGGAGGACAGGGGTTCTATGGCTACACCTTC.

The genes are TRBV5-1 and TRBJ2-4; D remains unclear. This CDR3 has 15 amino acids. The V gene's germline CDR1 is SGHRS and CDR2 YFSETQ. Trimming removed 3 bases from V and 5 bases from J, with 15 bases in between. The CDR3 reads CASSSPNSQENIQYF. The CDR3 region has the DNA TGCGCCAGCAGCTCGCCTAATTCCCAAGAAAACATTCAGTACTTC.

J is TRBJ1-3 and V is TRBV7-2; 8 bases are shared with TRBD1. The V and J ends lost 1 base and 5 bases, in that order; junction bases with no gene match: 7. The CDR3 runs to 16 residues. CDR1 and CDR2 from the germline V gene are SGHTA and FQGNSA. The CDR3 region has the DNA TGTGCCAGCAGCTTAGTCCCCGGACAGGGCAGAAACACCATATATTTT. The encoded protein is CASSLVPGQGRNTIYF.

Only one count was recorded for this clone. The rearrangement joins TRBV3-1 (or the pseudogene TRBV3-2) to TRBJ2-2; tentatively, D is TRBD1 (5 bases). Germline loops: CDR1 LGHDT, CDR2 YNNKEL (reference sequence). V lost 4 bases and J lost 2, with 11 bases in between. The CDR3 sequence is 15 residues long. CDR3 DNA: TGTGCCAGCAGCCCGAGGACACTCAACACCGGGGAGCTGTTTTTT. Translation: CASSPRTLNTGELFF.

The chain recombines TRBV11-3 with TRBJ2-2, with 10 bases fitting TRBD2. V gave up 2 bases and J gave up 4 bases; unmatched junction bases: 10. This CDR3 is built from 18 residues. Germline V gene data show CDR1 as SGHNT and CDR2 as YENEEA. The CDR3 protein is CASSLRSGRISGTGELFF. Here the CDR3 DNA reads TGTGCCAGCAGCTTACGTAGCGGGAGGATCTCGGGCACCGGGGAGCTGTTTTTT.